The 13 T cell receptor beta chains below come from one sample, sequenced in a study of T cell repertoires in cytomegalovirus infection. These receptors' antigens are unknown. Using its own MiXCR run on the reads, TCRdb lists one record per CDR3 protein. The sample records 700,000 to 900,000 distinct CDR3 sequences, about 28% being singletons. The sequencing used cultured CD8+ T cells from PBMCs, collected from culture after CMV antigen stimulation. All receptors come from a human donor in good health (CMV status not recorded). Some clones in this sample may be carry-over from other donors' samples.

The chain recombines TRBV2 with TRBJ2-7, with D possibly being TRBD1 or TRBD2 (5 bases each). The CDR3 loop spans 14 amino acids. Between the trimmed V and J ends, which lost 10 bases and 2 bases, there was a span of 18 bases. Germline CDR1 is SNHLY and CDR2 is FYNNEI. The CDR3 DNA follows: TGTGCCAACACGGGACGGGCTTTTACCTACGAGCAGTACGTC. Residues: CANTGRAFTYEQYV.

In this sample, this clonotype turned up a few times. The chain links TRBV12-3 or TRBV12-4 to TRBJ1-1; 8 bases agree with TRBD1. The CDR3 has 15 amino acids. The V gene end was trimmed by 5 bases and the J gene end by 3 bases; junction bases not matched to a gene: 8. The CDR3 reads CASSPRTGLDTEAFF. The CDR3 DNA reads as TGTGCCAGCAGTCCCCGGACAGGGCTGGACACTGAAGCTTTCTTT.

The sample holds a few counts of this clonotype. The rearrangement links TRBV19 to TRBJ1-1, with TRBD1 as a possible D gene (5 bases). The germline gives CDR1 LNHDA, CDR2 SQIVND (reference sequence). V lost 7 bases and J lost 1, with 10 bases in between. This CDR3 is 13 amino acids long. CDR3 amino acids: CASNSDTNTEAFF. The CDR3 DNA is TGTGCCAGTAACTCGGACACGAACACTGAAGCTTTCTTT.

This clonotype has more than one count but fewer than ten. V gene TRBV20-1 combines with J gene TRBJ2-2, with 10 positions matching TRBD1. Germline V gives CDR1 DFQATT, CDR2 SNEGSKA (reference sequence). CDR3 length equals 16 residues. V shed 5 bases, J shed 7 bases, and the junction held 13 bases outside the gene matches. The CDR3 DNA follows: TGCAGTGCTGATCCTTCCTCCGGGACAGGGGTCGGGGAGCTGTTTTTT. Residues: CSADPSSGTGVGELFF.

At least ten counts were recorded for this clonotype. The chain is built from TRBV7-8 and TRBJ2-5, with D hard to call. Trimming shortened V by 2 bases and J by 3 bases, and 13 bases separated the two germline ends. Looked up from germline, CDR1 is SGHVS and CDR2 is FQNEAQ. There are 15 residues in the CDR3. Here the CDR3 reads CASSLTLYREETQYF. CDR3 nucleotide sequence: TGTGCCAGCAGCTTAACCCTTTACAGAGAAGAGACCCAGTACTTC. The whole variable domain, remainder taken from reference TRBV7-8 and TRBJ2-5, is GAGVSQSPRYKVAKRGQDVALRCDPISGHVSLFWYQQALGQGPEFLTYFQNEAQLDKSGLPSDRFFAERPEGSVSTLKIQRTQQEDSAVYLCASSLTLYREETQYFGPGTRLLVL.

This clonotype was counted a few times. V is TRBV5-1 and J is TRBJ1-1, with D possibly TRBD1 on 6 matching bases. CDR1 is SGHRS and CDR2 is YFSETQ in the germline V gene. This CDR3 spans 12 amino acids. V was cut by 6 bases and J by 1 base, with 7 bases left in between. Here the CDR3 DNA reads TGCGCCAGCAAGGGACAGAACACTGAAGCTTTCTTT. Its protein is CASKGQNTEAFF. Together with reference TRBV5-1 and TRBJ1-1, the CDR3 gives the full variable domain: KAGVTQTPRYLIKTRGQQVTLSCSPISGHRSVSWYQQTPGQGLQFLFEYFSETQRNKGNFPGRFSGRQFSNSRSEMNVSTLELGDSALYLCASKGQNTEAFFGQGTRLTVV.

This clonotype was counted ten times or more. V usage is TRBV7-8 and J usage is TRBJ1-4; tentative D call: TRBD1 (6 bases). The CDR3 extends over 15 amino acids. Germline V gene sequence: CDR1 SGHVS, CDR2 FQNEAQ. Trimming left V 2 bases short and J 0 bases short, with 7 bases between. In nucleotides, the CDR3 is TGTGCCAGCAGCTTAACAGGGACAACTAATGAAAAACTGTTTTTT. This sequence encodes CASSLTGTTNEKLFF.

The chain couples TRBV18 to TRBJ2-5; tentatively, D is TRBD1 (6 bases). The germline V gene encodes CDR1 KGHSH and CDR2 LQKENI. The CDR3 contains 15 residues. Trimming took off 3 bases at V and 3 bases at J, with 14 bases between the two ends. CDR3 DNA: TGTGCCAGCTCACCTCCCGGACAGACTAAAGAGACCCAGTACTTC. The encoded protein is CASSPPGQTKETQYF.

Of note for this clonotype: An end of the junction differs from the germline gene, which may be a read error. The chain has TRBV12-3 or TRBV12-4 and TRBJ1-1; D gene uncertain. This CDR3 comprises 10 residues. CDR3 protein: CASSSSWADF. CDR3 nucleotides: TGTGCCAGCAGTTCCTCCTGGGCAGACTTT.

In its sample, this clonotype was seen a few times. This sequence joins TRBV28 and TRBJ1-6; no firm D call. Between the trimmed V and J ends, which lost 2 bases and 5 bases, there was a span of 7 bases. Per germline, CDR1 MDHEN and CDR2 SYDVKM. The CDR3 is 14 residues long. Written as DNA, the CDR3 is TGTGCCAGCAGTTTAGAGGGAAATAATTCACCCCTCCACTTT. It specifies CASSLEGNNSPLHF.

This clonotype has at least ten counts. The J gene is TRBJ2-3, the V gene TRBV7-2, with 12 bases lining up with TRBD2. The CDR3 extends over 17 amino acids. Trimming at V came to 5 bases and at J to 4 bases, leaving 10 bases not matched to a gene. CDR1 and CDR2 (germline): SGHTA, FQGNSA. CDR3 loop: CASSQTSGGPGADTQYF. Here the CDR3 DNA reads TGTGCCAGCAGCCAAACTAGCGGGGGGCCGGGGGCAGATACGCAGTATTTT.

The chain recombines TRBV28 with TRBJ1-2; possible D gene TRBD1, 5 bases. CDR1 is MDHEN and CDR2 is SYDVKM in the germline V gene. The CDR3 is 16 residues long. The V and J ends lost 3 bases and 8 bases respectively, with 22 bases between them. The CDR3 DNA sequence: TGTGCCAGCAGTTTTACCTCCCAGGGAGGAATTGAAGGCTACACCTTC. It yields the protein CASSFTSQGGIEGYTF.

This clonotype was counted a few times. The chain couples TRBV27 to TRBJ2-7, with 11 bases fitting TRBD1. Germline CDR1 MNHEY, CDR2 SMNVEV (reference sequence). CDR3 length equals 16 residues. Losses at the gene ends were 5 bases for V and 2 bases for J; bases not matched to a gene: 8. The CDR3, as DNA: TGTGCCAGCAGTCCCCGGACAGGGGGCTTACCCTACGAGCAGTACGTC. Translation: CASSPRTGGLPYEQYV.